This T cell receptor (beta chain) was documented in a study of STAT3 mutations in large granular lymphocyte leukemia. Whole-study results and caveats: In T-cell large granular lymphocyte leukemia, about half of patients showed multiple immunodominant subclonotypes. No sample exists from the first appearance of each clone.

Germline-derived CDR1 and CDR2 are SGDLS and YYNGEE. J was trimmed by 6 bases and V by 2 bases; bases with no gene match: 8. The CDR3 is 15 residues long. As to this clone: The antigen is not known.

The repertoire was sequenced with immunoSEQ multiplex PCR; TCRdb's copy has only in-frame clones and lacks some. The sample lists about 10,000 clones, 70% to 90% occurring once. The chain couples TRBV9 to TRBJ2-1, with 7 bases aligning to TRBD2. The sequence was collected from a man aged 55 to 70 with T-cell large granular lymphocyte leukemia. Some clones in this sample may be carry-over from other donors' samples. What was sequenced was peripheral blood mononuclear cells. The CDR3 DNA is TGTGCCAGCAGCGTGGGGGGGGAAGCTAGCAATGAGCAGTTCTTC. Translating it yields CASSVGGEASNEQFF.